Here is one T cell receptor beta chain with its context. Antigen unknown. One base away lies a much larger clone, so this may be a sequencing read error. The data derive from a study of T cell repertoires in cytomegalovirus infection. TCRdb independently ran MiXCR on the reads; one entry per CDR3 protein. The sample has around 530,000 distinct CDR3 sequences; 16% are singletons. The CDR3 has 15 amino acids. The germline V gene encodes CDR1 SGHVT and CDR2 SQSDAQ. V shed 4 bases, J shed 4 bases, and the junction held 7 bases outside the gene matches. Notes on the study in general: Of the TCR beta families, the public ones yielded a cumulative frequency that identified carriers of CMV plus the relevant HLA.

Sequencing was done on a sample of CD8+ T cells from PBMCs. This clonotype originated in a human donor in good health (CMV status not recorded). Some clones in this sample may be carry-over from other donors' samples. The rearrangement uses TRBV7-4 and TRBJ1-2; TRBD1 matches at 9 bases. CDR3 protein: CASSSQGTGLYGYTF. CDR3 in DNA: TGTGCCAGCAGCTCACAAGGGACAGGGCTCTATGGCTACACCTTC.